This paragraph reports one T cell receptor (beta chain). The data were obtained in a study of CD8 T cells in Susac syndrome. When the RNA was reverse transcribed, random hexamers were used with an input of roughly 0.5 to 1 ug. TCRdb ran MiXCR on the immunoSEQ multiplex PCR reads and lists one entry per CDR3 protein. This table has about 50,000 distinct CDR3 sequences, around 93% appearing once. This sequence originates from a human donor with multiple sclerosis. The sequenced sample consisted of CD8+ T cells from PBMCs.

The CDR3, as DNA: TGTGCCAGCAGCGCGTACGATCTTCGTGGAGAAAAACTGTTTTTT. Its translation is CASSAYDLRGEKLFF. The chain carries TRBV9 and TRBJ1-4; D not certain. The CDR3 totals 15 residues. V lost 3 bases and J lost 8, with 17 bases in between. Germline lookup yields CDR1 SGDLS and CDR2 YYNGEE.